One and the same sample provided the 10 T cell receptor beta chains below, sequenced in a study of blood T cell repertoires in COVID-19. This table comes from immunoSEQ multiplex PCR, and its TCRdb copy is limited to in-frame clones, with some not included. The table lists tens of thousands of clones, more than 90% of them singletons. The sequencing input was peripheral blood. Every receptor here comes from a man aged 55 to 69 with acute or convalescent COVID-19.

The J gene is TRBJ2-2, the V gene TRBV30; 8 bases align to TRBD2. Germline CDR1 reads GTSNPN; CDR2 reads SVGIG (reference sequence). V lost 2 bases and J lost 5; bases outside the gene matches: 4. CDR3 length: 14 residues. The CDR3, as DNA: TGTGCCTGGAGTCTCGGGAGGGAAACCGGGGAGCTGTTTTTT. It yields the protein CAWSLGRETGELFF.

The V gene is TRBV18, the J gene TRBJ2-5; D is unclear. Germline V gene data show CDR1 as KGHSH and CDR2 as LQKENI. The CDR3 is 14 residues long. V lost 2 bases and J 1 base, leaving 8 bases between the germline ends. CDR3 loop: CASSPEFPQETQYF. DNA for the CDR3: TGTGCCAGCTCACCAGAGTTCCCCCAAGAGACCCAGTACTTC.

V gene TRBV13 combines with J gene TRBJ2-3; D unresolved. The germline V gene encodes CDR1 PRHDT and CDR2 FYEKMQ (reference sequence). This CDR3 has 12 amino acids. With 1 base removed from V and 6 bases from J, the gap between germline ends came to 5 bases. The CDR3 here is CASSLVSDTQYF. The CDR3 DNA reads as TGTGCCAGCAGCTTAGTCTCGGATACGCAGTATTTT. The whole variable domain, filled in from reference TRBV13 and TRBJ2-3, reads AAGVIQSPRHLIKEKRETATLKCYPIPRHDTVYWYQQGPGQDPQFLISFYEKMQSDKGSIPDRFSAQQFSDYHSELNMSSLELGDSALYFCASSLVSDTQYFGPGTRLTVL.

CDR3 region: CASSLEFQTGELFF. The CDR3 DNA follows: TGTGCCAGCAGCCTAGAGTTTCAGACCGGGGAGCTGTTTTTT. V usage is TRBV5-4 and J usage is TRBJ2-2; D remains unclear. The germline CDR1 and CDR2 sequences are SGHNT and YYREEE (reference sequence). The ends were cut back, 4 bases at V and 5 bases at J, with 12 bases in the middle. The CDR3 loop spans 14 amino acids.

This clone was observed a handful of times. The rearrangement joins TRBV28 to TRBJ1-5; 8 bases are shared with TRBD1. V lost 4 bases, J lost 5 bases, and 7 bases stayed unmatched. Germline CDR1 and CDR2: MDHEN and SYDVKM. CDR3 size: 15 residues. CDR3 in DNA: TGTGCCAGCAGTTCTAAGGACAGGGCGGATCAGCCCCAGCATTTT. Translation gives CASSSKDRADQPQHF.

The J gene is TRBJ2-1, the V gene TRBV5-1; 11 nucleotides align to TRBD2. Germline V gene lookup returns CDR1 SGHRS and CDR2 YFSETQ. CDR3 length: 15 amino acids. V gave up 6 bases and J gave up 5 bases; unmatched junction bases: 7. CDR3 bases: TGCGCCAGCACCACGTCTAGCGGGAGGAACAATGAGCAGTTCTTC. Translated, it gives CASTTSSGRNNEQFF. The entire variable domain, with the rest obtained from reference TRBV5-1 and TRBJ2-1, is as follows: KAGVTQTPRYLIKTRGQQVTLSCSPISGHRSVSWYQQTPGQGLQFLFEYFSETQRNKGNFPGRFSGRQFSNSRSEMNVSTLELGDSALYLCASTTSSGRNNEQFFGPGTRLTVL.

This rearrangement joins TRBV5-1 to TRBJ1-4; 7 nucleotides agree with TRBD1. After removal of 0 bases from V and 0 bases from J, the junction contained 2 bases not matched to a gene. Germline CDR1 reads SGHRS; CDR2 reads YFSETQ. This CDR3 has 16 amino acids. CDR3 sequence reads: CASSLGGTATNEKLFF. DNA of the CDR3: TGCGCCAGCAGCTTGGGTGGGACAGCAACTAATGAAAAACTGTTTTTT. Drawing the rest from reference TRBV5-1 and TRBJ1-4, the complete variable domain is KAGVTQTPRYLIKTRGQQVTLSCSPISGHRSVSWYQQTPGQGLQFLFEYFSETQRNKGNFPGRFSGRQFSNSRSEMNVSTLELGDSALYLCASSLGGTATNEKLFFGSGTQLSVL.

This chain connects TRBV4-3 to TRBJ1-3; D is unresolved. This CDR3 comprises 18 residues. Germline V gene data show CDR1 as LGHNA and CDR2 as YSLEER. The V and J ends lost 1 base and 0 bases respectively, with 16 bases between them. CDR3 residues: CASSQVVEAGDSGNTIYF. In DNA form, the CDR3 reads TGCGCCAGCAGCCAAGTGGTCGAGGCGGGCGACTCTGGAAACACCATATATTTT.

This chain links TRBV28 with TRBJ1-2; D is ambiguous. The length of the CDR3 is 14 residues. V lost 10 bases, J lost 0 bases, and 15 bases lay in between. CDR1 is MDHEN and CDR2 is SYDVKM in the germline V gene. The CDR3 nucleotides read TGTGCCACGACCTACAGCCCCACTAACTATGGCTACACCTTC. Protein product: CATTYSPTNYGYTF.

This chain joins TRBV7-9 and TRBJ1-3; the D gene is possibly TRBD1 (6 bases). This CDR3 is built from 14 residues. V lost 5 bases, J lost 4 bases, and 12 bases lay in between. Germline V gene lookup returns CDR1 SEHNR and CDR2 FQNEAQ (reference sequence). The CDR3 is CASSLSTGGNTIYF. For the CDR3, the DNA is TGTGCCAGCAGCCTATCAACAGGGGGAAACACCATATATTTT.